This TCR beta chain derives from a study of T cell responses to AZD1222 COVID-19 vaccine. Deletions cut 0 bases from V and 3 bases from J, with 10 bases between. This CDR3 region has 14 residues. Germline CDR1 SGHRS, CDR2 YFSETQ. TCRdb keeps only in-frame clones here, not all; method: immunoSEQ multiplex PCR. The sample lists about 150,000 clones; approximately 90% were seen once. The sample here was peripheral blood, taken on day 0 of AZD1222 vaccination. The sequence was collected from an adult in good health. J is TRBJ2-7 and V is TRBV5-1, with a weak D call TRBD1 (6 bases). The CDR3 sequence: CASSLEVRGYEQYF. CDR3 nucleotides: TGCGCCAGCAGCTTGGAGGTCAGGGGCTACGAGCAGTACTTC.